This TCR beta chain emerged from a study of beta chain features in type 1 diabetes. Study background: Healthy donors resembled patients in age, gender and cell yields. Study observations and caveats: Sequencing used cDNA, and cells with high TCR expression could therefore be over-represented. VDJ junctions sequenced from type 1 diabetes patients showed fewer insertions and more deletions. Among patients with Type 1 diabetes, TCRB CDR3s were moderately but significantly shorter in every one of the four CD4+ subsets.

Of the isolated RNA, all was reverse transcribed, and so the sequenced material was expressed TCRB transcripts. Libraries were prepared by immunoSEQ multiplex PCR; TCRdb keeps only in-frame clonotypes and omits some of them. The table includes some 160,000 clones, 8% to 8.5% detected once. V lost 1 base, J lost 4 bases, and 1 base stayed unmatched. Germline CDR1 reads SGHTA; CDR2 reads FQGNSA. This CDR3 comprises 15 residues. This clone occurred a few times. Antigen unknown. The authors sorted CD4+ naive, central memory, regulatory and stem cell-like memory cells via CD45RO/CCR7/CD25/CD127/CD95/CD27. The receptor comes from a woman younger than 35 with type 1 diabetes. The sequenced sample was central memory CD4+ T cells from blood. The V gene is TRBV7-2, the J gene TRBJ1-5; TRBD1 aligns across 10 bases. The CDR3 DNA sequence: TGTGCCAGCAGCTTAGTGGGACAGGGGAATCAGCCCCAGCATTTT. This encodes CASSLVGQGNQPQHF.